The T cell receptor beta chain described here comes from a study of blood T cell repertoires in COVID-19 (dated by TCRdb to the early 2020s). Describing the broader study: Samples from collaborators originated in the United States, Italy and Spain and spanned both the acute and convalescent phases of COVID-19. The prospective study material was composed of cDNA or gDNA derived from T cells, B-cell-depleted T cells, or PBMCs. The dataset comprised deeply sampled blood TCRbeta repertoires from subjects exposed to, actively infected with, or recovered from COVID-19. A freely available public database, intended as a resource for researchers studying the immune response to SARS-CoV-2, is where the repertoires were released. Samples came from the ongoing ImmuneRACE study (first 160 participants) plus 1,254 subjects from 6 global collaborators. Nearly every sample came with metadata listing a de-identified subject ID, COVID-19 status, age in years and sex. Where available, HLA class I and class II types were taken from metadata supplied by the sample provider and were not determined by assay-based typing. The full study reports these points: Clinical and demographic metadata were provided uncurated, with the amount varying by source and participant.

The immunoSEQ Assay, a bias-controlled multiplex PCR, was used to amplify TCRbeta CDR3 regions from genomic DNA. In the authors' own workflow: Within the assay, amplification of reference gene primers was used to estimate how many nucleated cells each sample contained. Sequence reads were collapsed and filtered to measure the absolute abundance of every unique TCRbeta CDR3 rearrangement. For each sample, productive Simpson clonality was calculated as the square root of Simpson's diversity index across productive rearrangements. Not all clones reach the TCRdb copy of this immuneACCESS table, which keeps in-frame sequences only. Checked studies attribute under half of the gap to unresolved V genes and leave the rest unexplained. That table furnishes V, J and clone size, whereas the DNA furnished D and trimming. The sample table holds under 250,000 clones, of which 75% to 90% were seen once. Together, the top ten hold roughly 6.5% of the sample.

The germline V gene (reference sequence) specifies MNHNY as CDR1 and SVGAGI as CDR2. The CDR3 covers 13 residues, taking in both the cysteine and the phenylalanine. Of the read, only the CDR3 DNA is kept; its 39 bases are in frame from base 1. Between the V and J ends, shortened by 2 bases and 7 bases respectively, the junction contains 8 bases. Another Seattle source contributed samples from volunteer blood donors who had recovered from COVID-19. Each collaborating institution followed its own protocols to collect whole blood in K2EDTA tubes. For TCRbeta analysis, collaborators shipped samples as frozen whole blood, isolated PBMCs, or DNA extracted from either of those sample types. The count of this clone is one. The target of this receptor is not known. Base qualities are not at hand, and no much larger clone is one base apart.

This sequence originates from a man between 60 and 75 years old who had recovered from COVID-19. The sequencing sample was made of peripheral blood. The chain employs TRBV6-6 and TRBJ2-2, with TRBD1 perhaps the D gene, on 5 matching bases. The sequenced DNA: TGTGCCAGCAGTTACCCAGGGATCGGGGAGCTGTTTTTT. It codes for CASSYPGIGELFF.